This T cell receptor beta chain emerged from a study of identical twins (TCRdb year 2016). Looking at the study overall: The study deep-sequenced TCR alpha and beta repertoires from monozygotic twins, unrelated adults of various ages and cord blood to test whether fetal clonotypes persist. To rule out contamination, the twin experiments were replicated at different times with different library preparation protocols. Study-level results and caveats: Compared with coincidental sharing between unrelated individuals, out-of-frame TCR alpha sequences shared between twins had an excess of sequences with low generation probability. Conclusions relied on cross-sectional statistical analysis, since the same donors could not be followed over many years. Recombination models systematically underestimated out-of-frame TCR alpha sharing in monozygotic twins but agreed with sharing between unrelated individuals. Zero-insertion analyses could be partly confounded by invariant T cells such as MAIT and iNKT, although diverse VJ usage argued against such confounding for most clonotypes. Excess twin sharing in beta out-of-frame sequences was weaker because fewer shared sequences lowered the signal-to-noise ratio. Fewer insertions were carried by abundant cord blood beta clonotypes; a weaker similar trend was observed in young adult naive repertoires, while no such trend was observed in memory repertoires.

Only healthy Caucasian donors were included. The twin cohort comprised three pairs of female monozygotic twins, all aged about 18 to 30 years. Miltenyi CD45RO+ enrichment and human naive T-cell isolation kits were used to isolate memory (CD45RO+) and naive T cells from PBMC. Receptor amplification or capture employed 5' RACE. The instrument was an Illumina HiSeq 2000. Template switching added a universal primer binding site, and the final cDNA carried a unique molecular identifier that allowed TCR cDNA molecules to be counted accurately. First-strand cDNA for TCR alpha and beta chains was synthesized from specific primers in the conserved constant-segment region. To control for contamination, every cDNA library carried two barcodes: a SMART-Mk sample barcode plus Illumina barcodes. Two successive PCR steps introduced TruSeq adapter sequences along with Illumina sample barcodes. The TCR alpha and beta cDNA libraries were sequenced on the Illumina HiSeq platform using custom primers. The original pipeline was this. MiGEC was used to process raw reads and extract unique molecular identifiers, and MiXCR was used to find CDR3 positions. Recombination models were inferred per individual with the repgenHMM and IGoR tools using an EM algorithm. The analysis of shared clonotypes was done with the tcR package in R, with sharing normalized by the product of cloneset sizes. To study raw recombination without the effects of thymic and clonal selection, out-of-frame nonproductive sequences were analyzed. TCRdb reworked the public reads: Q25 trimming with fastp, MiXCR clone assembly, productive beta chains retained. Merged by CDR3 protein, the rows form single entries marked with the most common genes and DNA. These V and J calls rely on TCRdb rather than the paper's analysis. Across this sample there are approximately 220,000 distinct CDR3 sequences, with under 10% seen only once. Clones ranked in the top ten supply roughly 2% of the sample.

This clonotype was seen only a few times. This clone's antigen is unknown. No quality values exist for individual bases; no much larger clone is one base distant. Trimming leaves V shorter by 5 bases and J shorter by 2 bases, with the junction holding 8 bases beyond the gene matches. Its CDR3 holds 16 amino acids, cysteine through phenylalanine. CDR3 DNA only is kept here, 48 bases in frame from base 1. CDR1 SNHLY and CDR2 FYNNEI are derived from the germline V gene. These data were also filed under a second study, of yellow fever vaccine responses in identical twins. The second study's authors report: The authors reported that the T cell response to vaccination in identical twins appeared partly convergent and partly personalized. Focusing on identical twins, the study followed the T cell clones that responded to the vaccine, and did so with precision.

This sequence originates from a woman aged 18-30 years in good health. What was sequenced was memory (CD45RO+) T cells sorted from blood. What this sample's cell subset or site label stands for: CD45RO+ enriched T cells. This chain joins TRBV2 to TRBJ2-5; TRBD2 fits 10 bases in the junction. The CDR3 reads as follows: CASSRLLAGLQETQYF. The nucleotide sequence reads TGTGCCAGCAGTCGACTACTAGCGGGGCTACAAGAGACCCAGTACTTC.